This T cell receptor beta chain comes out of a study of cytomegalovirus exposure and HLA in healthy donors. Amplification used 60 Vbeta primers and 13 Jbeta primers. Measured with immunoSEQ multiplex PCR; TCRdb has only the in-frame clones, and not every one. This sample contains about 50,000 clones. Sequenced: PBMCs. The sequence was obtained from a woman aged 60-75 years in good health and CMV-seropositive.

CDR3 residues: CASSWPENTEAFF. The CDR3 coding sequence is TGCGCCAGCAGCTGGCCAGAGAACACTGAAGCTTTCTTT. The rearrangement links TRBV5-1 to TRBJ1-1; D is unclear. Germline-derived CDR1 and CDR2 are SGHRS and YFSETQ. Trimming pared 3 bases from V and 1 base from J, leaving 7 bases between. The CDR3 extends over 13 amino acids.